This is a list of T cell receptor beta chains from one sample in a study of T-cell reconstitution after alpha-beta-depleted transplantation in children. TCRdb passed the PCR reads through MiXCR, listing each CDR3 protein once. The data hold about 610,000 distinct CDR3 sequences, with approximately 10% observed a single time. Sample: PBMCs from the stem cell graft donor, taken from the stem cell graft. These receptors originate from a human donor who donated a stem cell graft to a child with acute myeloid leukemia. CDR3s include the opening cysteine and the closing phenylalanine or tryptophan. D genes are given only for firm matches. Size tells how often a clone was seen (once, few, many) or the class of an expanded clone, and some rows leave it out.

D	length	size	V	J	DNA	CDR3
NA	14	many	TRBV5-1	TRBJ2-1	TGCGCCAGCAGCTTGGAGGGTATGGTCAATGAGCAGTTCTTC	CASSLEGMVNEQFF
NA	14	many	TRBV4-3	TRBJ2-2	TGCGCCAGCAGCCGGGACAAGAACACCGGGGAGCTGTTTTTT	CASSRDKNTGELFF
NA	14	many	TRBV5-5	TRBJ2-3	TGTGCCAGCAGCTCCCGGGGCCAGACAGATACGCAGTATTTT	CASSSRGQTDTQYF
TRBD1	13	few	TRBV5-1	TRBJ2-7	TGCGCCAGCAGCGTAGGACAGGAGTACGAGCAGTACTTC	CASSVGQEYEQYF
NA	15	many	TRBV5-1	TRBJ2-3	TGCGCCAGCAGCTTACCCGTGGGCCTGGCGGATACGCAGTATTTT	CASSLPVGLADTQYF
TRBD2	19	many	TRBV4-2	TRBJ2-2	TGTGCCAGCAGCCCAAGAAGTCGGGAGGGCCTCGGTAACACCGGGGAGCTGTTTTTT	CASSPRSREGLGNTGELFF
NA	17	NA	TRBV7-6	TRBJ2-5	TGTGCCAGCAGCTTAGGGGGCACGGGGGGCGTCCAAGAGACCCAGTACTTC	CASSLGGTGGVQETQYF
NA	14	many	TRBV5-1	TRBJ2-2	TGCGCCAGCAGCTTGCAGGTTGAGCGCGGGGAGCTGTTTTTT	CASSLQVERGELFF
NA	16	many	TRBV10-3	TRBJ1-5	TGTGCCATCAGTGAGTCTACAGGGTGGGGCAATCAGCCCCAGCATTTT	CAISESTGWGNQPQHF
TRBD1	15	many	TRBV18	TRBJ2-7	TGTGCCAGCTCTCTCAGGGGGACAGGGACCCACGAGCAGTACTTC	CASSLRGTGTHEQYF
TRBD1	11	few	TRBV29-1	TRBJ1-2	TGCAGCGCTACAGGGGGCAATGGCTACACCTTC	CSATGGNGYTF
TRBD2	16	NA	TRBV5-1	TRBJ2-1	TGCGCCAGCAGCTTGGTTTCGGGAGGGCCGAGGAATGAGCAGTTCTTC	CASSLVSGGPRNEQFF
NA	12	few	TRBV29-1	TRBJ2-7	TGCAGCGTTGAAGTTCGTATAGGCGAGCAGTACTTC	CSVEVRIGEQYF
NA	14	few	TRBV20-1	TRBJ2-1	TGCAGTGCTAGTAGTCCTTATCCCTACAATGAGCAGTTCTTC	CSASSPYPYNEQFF
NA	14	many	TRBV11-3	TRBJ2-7	TGTGCCAGCAGCTTCGGGTCCGGACAGATCAAGCAGTACTTC	CASSFGSGQIKQYF